The rows below give T cell receptor beta chains drawn from one sample of a study of CXCR3-negative and CXCR3-positive naive CD8 T cells. TCRdb re-called the 5' RACE reads; one entry per CDR3 protein, DNA not given. This sample's table reports about 6,200 distinct CDR3 sequences. The sequencing sample was made of naive CXCR3+ CD8+ T cells from blood. The source is a human donor in good health. Some clones in this sample may be carry-over from other donors' samples. The CDR3 runs from the conserved cysteine through the conserved F or W. Rows may omit the clone size; those that give it use once, few, many or a size class.

CDR3 protein	CDR3 length	clone size	V gene	J gene
CASRPAGTTYTEAFF	15	-	TRBV5-1	TRBJ1-1
CASSEFIRGNNSPLHF	16	medium-sized	TRBV25-1	TRBJ1-6
CASSWTSGSQETQYF	15	medium-sized	TRBV11-2	TRBJ2-5
CSVDGLADSTDTQYF	15	medium-sized	TRBV29-1	TRBJ2-3
CSVVDRDSNEQFF	13	medium-sized	TRBV29-1	TRBJ2-1
CASSHTGHLAFF	12	medium-sized	TRBV25-1	TRBJ1-1
CASTPSSYNEQFF	13	medium-sized	TRBV19	TRBJ2-1
CASSKEGTASYEQYF	15	medium-sized	TRBV21-1	TRBJ2-7
CASSPWTSGSDEQYF	15	-	TRBV27	TRBJ2-7
CSVEGEVGELFF	12	medium-sized	TRBV29-1	TRBJ2-2
CASWDSLFDGYTF	13	-	TRBV6-5	TRBJ1-2
CASSNPPGRDTEAFF	15	-	TRBV7-9	TRBJ1-1
CSADYITGELFF	12	medium-sized	TRBV29-1	TRBJ2-2
CSVDGAPPDTQYF	13	medium-sized	TRBV29-1	TRBJ2-3
CASSIGTSGKVNEQFF	16	medium-sized	TRBV7-2	TRBJ2-1
CASSELTGAKNIQYF	15	medium-sized	TRBV13	TRBJ2-4
CASSQGDPQLAGNTIYF	17	medium-sized	TRBV4-2	TRBJ1-3
CSVYPLATETQYF	13	-	TRBV29-1	TRBJ2-5
CAISDPPADIGNTIYF	16	medium-sized	TRBV10-3	TRBJ1-3
CASSPRWVSGSRPGTDTQYF	20	medium-sized	TRBV7-2	TRBJ2-3
CASSPQRAPLDEQFF	15	medium-sized	TRBV7-3	TRBJ2-1
CSVDGLNGQGASYNEQFF	18	-	TRBV29-1	TRBJ2-1
CSVDTPGASNEQFF	14	medium-sized	TRBV29-1	TRBJ2-1
CASSQLAGSSYEQYF	15	-	TRBV4-1	TRBJ2-7
CSVGAGKDTEAFF	13	-	TRBV29-1	TRBJ1-1
CSAKQDGWNTGELFF	15	medium-sized	TRBV20-1	TRBJ2-2
CASSHPIRASGIGAGSYEQYF	21	medium-sized	TRBV14	TRBJ2-7
CASSEWTSGYNEQFF	15	-	TRBV25-1	TRBJ2-1
CASSLSTTGANVLTF	15	medium-sized	TRBV7-6	TRBJ2-6
CASSWSASGRVVEQFF	16	medium-sized	TRBV5-1	TRBJ2-1
CSATRGTNEKLFF	13	-	TRBV29-1	TRBJ1-4
CASSPPSGQGTQYF	14	-	TRBV3-1	TRBJ2-5